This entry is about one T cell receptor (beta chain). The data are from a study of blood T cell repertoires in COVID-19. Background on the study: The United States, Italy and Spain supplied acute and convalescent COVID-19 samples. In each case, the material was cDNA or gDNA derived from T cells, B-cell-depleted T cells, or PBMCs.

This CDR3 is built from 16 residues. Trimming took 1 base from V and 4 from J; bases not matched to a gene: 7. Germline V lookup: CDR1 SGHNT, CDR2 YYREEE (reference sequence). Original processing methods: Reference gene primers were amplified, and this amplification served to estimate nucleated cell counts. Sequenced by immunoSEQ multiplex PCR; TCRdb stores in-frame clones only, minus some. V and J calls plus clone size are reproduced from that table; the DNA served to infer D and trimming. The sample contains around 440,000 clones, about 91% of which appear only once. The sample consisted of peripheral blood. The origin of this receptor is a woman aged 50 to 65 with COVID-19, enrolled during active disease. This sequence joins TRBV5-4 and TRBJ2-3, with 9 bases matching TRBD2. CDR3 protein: CASSLRRGGNADTQYF. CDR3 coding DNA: TGTGCCAGCAGCTTGCGGCGGGGGGGCAACGCAGATACGCAGTATTTT.